Below are 17 T cell receptor beta chains sequenced from a single sample in a study of cytomegalovirus exposure and HLA in healthy donors. Assay used: immunoSEQ multiplex PCR; TCRdb lists only in-frame clones, some missing. The sample lists around 150,000 clones, 70% to 85% occurring once. The sequenced material came from PBMCs. The receptors derive from a man aged 25 to 40 in good health and CMV-seropositive.

The chain employs TRBV7-3 and TRBJ2-2, with a tentative D call TRBD1 (6 bases). The V end lost 2 bases, the J end lost 4 bases, and 14 bases lay between the germline ends. The CDR3 loop spans 16 amino acids. Germline CDR1 and CDR2: SGHTA and FQGTGA. CDR3 DNA: TGTGCCAGCAGCTTATCCGCCGGGACACCCACCGGGGAGCTGTTTTTT. This codes for CASSLSAGTPTGELFF. Supplemented by reference TRBV7-3 and TRBJ2-2, the full variable domain reads GAGVSQTPSNKVTEKGKYVELRCDPISGHTALYWYRQSLGQGPEFLIYFQGTGAADDSGLPNDRFFAVRPEGSVSTLKIQRTERGDSAVYLCASSLSAGTPTGELFFGEGSRLTVL.

The chain combines TRBV27 with TRBJ1-5; D is ambiguous. CDR1 MNHEY and CDR2 SMNVEV come from the germline V gene (reference sequence). CDR3 length: 16 amino acids. Trimming removed 5 bases from V and 5 bases from J, with 19 bases in between. CDR3 loop: CASSPRRQTDYQPQHF. For the CDR3, the DNA is TGTGCCAGCAGTCCTAGACGTCAGACCGATTATCAGCCCCAGCATTTT.

The genes are TRBV2 and TRBJ1-2; tentatively, D is TRBD1 (6 bases). The V and J ends lost 5 bases and 4 bases respectively, with 14 bases between them. Germline CDR1 and CDR2: SNHLY and FYNNEI. This CDR3 has 14 amino acids. In DNA, the CDR3 is TGTGCCAGCAGTCCCGGGGGGGGGCTCTATGGCTACACCTTC. Protein: CASSPGGGLYGYTF.

The rearrangement links TRBV7-8 to TRBJ1-6; a weak D match, TRBD1 (6 bases). Germline V gives CDR1 SGHVS, CDR2 FQNEAQ. The CDR3 spans 13 residues. V was shortened by 10 bases and J by 5 bases, with 12 bases between the two germline ends. CDR3 sequence (DNA): TGTGCCATGTACCGGGACAATAATTCACCCCTCCACTTT. Protein product: CAMYRDNNSPLHF.

V usage is TRBV12-5 and J usage is TRBJ2-7; 10 nucleotides match TRBD1. From germline, CDR1 is LGHNT and CDR2 FRNRAP. Unmatched junction bases numbered 6, after V lost 6 bases and J lost 7 bases. The CDR3 is made up of 13 amino acids. CDR3 sequence reads: CASGRTGGGEQYF. Here the CDR3 DNA reads TGTGCTAGTGGCAGGACAGGGGGGGGAGAGCAGTACTTC.

The chain couples TRBV21-1 to TRBJ1-1. TRBV21-1 is a known pseudogene. The CDR3 loop spans 18 amino acids. CDR3 in DNA: TGTGCCAGCAGCAAAGTGGGGGAAAGGCTGGGAGGGTGCACTGAAGCTTTCTTT. It translates to CASSKVGERLGGCTEAFF.

This clone occurred many times. DNA of the CDR3: TGTGCCAGCAGCTTTACAGGGGAGACCCAGTACTTC. Protein product: CASSFTGETQYF. The gene calls are TRBV7-9 and TRBJ2-5; TRBD1 might be the D (6 bases). The CDR3 is made up of 12 amino acids. Germline V gene data show CDR1 as SEHNR and CDR2 as FQNEAQ (reference sequence). Trimming removed 3 bases at V and 5 bases at J, with 7 bases between.

The chain recombines TRBV7-9 with TRBJ1-1, with a possible D match to TRBD1 (6 bases). This CDR3 comprises 17 residues. Looked up from germline, CDR1 is SEHNR and CDR2 is FQNEAQ (reference sequence). V was cut by 5 bases and J by 2 bases, with 21 bases left in between. The CDR3 region is CASSPMTGGRGNTEAFF. The CDR3 coding sequence is TGTGCCAGCAGCCCCATGACGGGGGGCAGGGGAAACACTGAAGCTTTCTTT.

This chain connects TRBV19 to TRBJ1-5, with TRBD1 matching over 9 bases. V trimming: 3 bases; J trimming: 7 bases; junction bases outside the gene matches: 13. The V gene's germline CDR1 is LNHDA and CDR2 SQIVND (reference sequence). CDR3 length: 17 residues. The CDR3 DNA reads as TGTGCCAGTAGTATGGCATGGAGAGACAGGGGGGGCCAGCCCCAGCATTTT. Its translation: CASSMAWRDRGGQPQHF.

The chain combines TRBV15 with TRBJ2-1; D possibly corresponds to TRBD2 (6 bases). The length of the CDR3 is 14 residues. V was pared by 0 bases and J by 8 bases, with 11 bases between. CDR1 and CDR2 from the germline V gene are LNHNV and YYDKDF (reference sequence). CDR3: CATSRDGRSDEQFF. DNA for the CDR3: TGTGCCACCAGCAGAGATGGGAGGTCGGATGAGCAGTTCTTC.

J is TRBJ2-3 and V is TRBV19; maybe TRBD2 (5 bases). V dropped 7 bases and J dropped 0 bases, with 11 bases sitting between them. Germline V lookup: CDR1 LNHDA, CDR2 SQIVND (reference sequence). The CDR3 contains 14 residues. CDR3 loop: CASKSTGSTDTQYF. The CDR3 DNA is TGTGCCAGTAAATCTACGGGGAGCACAGATACGCAGTATTTT.

The J gene is TRBJ2-7, the V gene TRBV7-8, with TRBD1 matching over 9 bases. There are 16 residues in the CDR3. Per the germline V gene, CDR1 is SGHVS and CDR2 is FQNEAQ. J gave up 2 bases and V 3 bases, and 8 bases lay outside the gene matches. CDR3 coding DNA: TGTGCCAGCAGCTTGACGGGGACAGGGATGGCCTACGAGCAGTACTTC. This sequence encodes CASSLTGTGMAYEQYF.

The CDR3 reads CAWSGSGELFF. CDR3 nucleotide sequence: TGTGCCTGGAGTGGTAGCGGGGAGCTGTTTTTT. The chain joins TRBV30 to TRBJ2-2; D not resolved. The CDR3 has 11 amino acids. The germline V and J ends were trimmed by 1 base and 7 bases, with 4 bases remaining between them. From germline, CDR1 is GTSNPN and CDR2 SVGIG (reference sequence).

The V and J genes are TRBV14 and TRBJ2-7; 12 bases match TRBD2. The germline V gene encodes CDR1 SGHDN and CDR2 FVKESK. The CDR3 is 15 amino acids. Trimming removed 4 bases from V and 6 bases from J; junction bases left unmatched: 7. For the CDR3, the DNA is TGTGCCAGCAGCCCTCGACTAGCGGGAGCTTTCGAGCAGTACTTC. This translates into CASSPRLAGAFEQYF.

The rearrangement links TRBV28 to TRBJ2-1; 10 bases are a match to TRBD2. Losses at the gene ends were 2 bases for V and 3 bases for J; bases not matched to a gene: 1. CDR3 length: 15 amino acids. Germline CDR1 is MDHEN and CDR2 is SYDVKM. CDR3 region: CASSLSGRGYNEQFF. The DNA for the CDR3 is TGTGCCAGCAGTTTAAGCGGGAGGGGCTACAATGAGCAGTTCTTC.

This clone was picked up many times. V usage is TRBV6-4 and J usage is TRBJ2-3; TRBD1 might be the D (6 bases). V shed 4 bases and J shed 0 bases, with 8 bases lying between them. This CDR3 region has 14 residues. CDR1 is MRHNA, CDR2 SNTAGT, per germline. As DNA, the CDR3 is TGTGCCAGCAGTGTAGGGGGAAGCACAGATACGCAGTATTTT. Translated, it gives CASSVGGSTDTQYF.

The genes are TRBV19 and TRBJ2-3; TRBD2 matches at 8 bases. This CDR3 region has 15 residues. Germline CDR1 is LNHDA and CDR2 is SQIVND (reference sequence). V shed 1 base and J 6 bases; nucleotides not matched to a gene: 6. This CDR3 is CASSIGSGRGDTQYF. For the CDR3, the DNA is TGTGCCAGTAGTATAGGAAGCGGGAGAGGTGATACGCAGTATTTT.